The clone carrying this TCR beta chain was detected a few times. TCRdb used MiXCR to reprocess the RT-PCR reads, holding one entry per CDR3 protein. The sample yields roughly 4,500 distinct CDR3 sequences, about 17% seen once. The source of the sample is a study of patients and donors after allogeneic stem cell transplantation. The TCR originated in a human donor who was either an allogeneic HSCT recipient or a stem cell or donor lymphocyte infusion donor (not recorded which). It is not recorded whose cells these are; they may come from a transplant donor. Sequenced sample: blood, either unsorted or a sorted T cell fraction (not recorded which).

The CDR3 bases are TGCGCCAGCAGCTTGGCCGCAGGATACACTGAAGCTTTCTTT. It translates to CASSLAAGYTEAFF. This chain connects TRBV5-1 to TRBJ1-1; D call uncertain. Germline CDR1 is SGHRS and CDR2 is YFSETQ. With 0 bases removed from V and 3 bases from J, the gap between germline ends came to 9 bases. CDR3 size: 14 residues.